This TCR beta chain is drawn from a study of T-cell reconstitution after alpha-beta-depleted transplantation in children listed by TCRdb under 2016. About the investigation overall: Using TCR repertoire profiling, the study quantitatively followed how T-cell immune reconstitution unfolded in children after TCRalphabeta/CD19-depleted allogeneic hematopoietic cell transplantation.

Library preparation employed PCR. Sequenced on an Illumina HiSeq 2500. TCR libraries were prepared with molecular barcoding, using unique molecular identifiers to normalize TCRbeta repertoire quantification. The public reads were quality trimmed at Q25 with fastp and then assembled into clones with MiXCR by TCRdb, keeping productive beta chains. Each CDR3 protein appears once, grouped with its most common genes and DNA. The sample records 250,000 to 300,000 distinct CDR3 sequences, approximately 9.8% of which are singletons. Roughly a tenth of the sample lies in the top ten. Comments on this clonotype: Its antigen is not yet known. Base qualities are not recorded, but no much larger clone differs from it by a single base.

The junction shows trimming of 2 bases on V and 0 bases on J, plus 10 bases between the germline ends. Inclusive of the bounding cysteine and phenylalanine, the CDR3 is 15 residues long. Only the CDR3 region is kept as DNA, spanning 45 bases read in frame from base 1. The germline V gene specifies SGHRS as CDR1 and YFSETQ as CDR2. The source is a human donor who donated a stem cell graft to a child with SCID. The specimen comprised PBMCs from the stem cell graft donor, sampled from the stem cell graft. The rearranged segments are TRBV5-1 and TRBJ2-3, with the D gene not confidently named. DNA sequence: TGCGCCAGCAGCTTTTTCGGCGGAAGCACAGATACGCAGTATTTT. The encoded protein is CASSFFGGSTDTQYF.